The text below deals with one T cell receptor beta chain. No antigen is known for it. V dropped 0 bases and J dropped 14 bases, with 11 bases sitting between them. Germline CDR1 SQVTM, CDR2 ANQGSEA. This CDR3 is 11 amino acids long. These data are taken from a study of vaccination effects on CD4 cells after COVID-19. Only in-frame clones appear in the TCRdb table, and some are missing; sequencing was by immunoSEQ multiplex PCR. The sample yields 42,000 or so clones, more than 60% seen once. Antigen-specific CD4+ T cells were expanded with viral peptide pools in the ViraFEST assay before sequencing. Cultured cells yielded isolated CD4+ T cells after roughly 11 days. A positive SARS-CoV-2 PCR test fell between March and December 2020. Wells each received some 2.2 million PBMC, cultured with roughly 9.4 IU/ml IL-2 and about 10 ug/ml peptides.

The chain joins TRBV29-1 to TRBJ2-1; unclear D gene. The sample in question was CD4+ T cells from PBMCs cultured with a peptide pool, obtained before COVID-19 vaccination. This TCR was recovered from a human donor who had a prior SARS-CoV-2 infection. CDR3 nucleotide sequence: TGCAGCGTTGAAGAAAAGGCGCGTAAGTTCTTC. Protein sequence: CSVEEKARKFF.